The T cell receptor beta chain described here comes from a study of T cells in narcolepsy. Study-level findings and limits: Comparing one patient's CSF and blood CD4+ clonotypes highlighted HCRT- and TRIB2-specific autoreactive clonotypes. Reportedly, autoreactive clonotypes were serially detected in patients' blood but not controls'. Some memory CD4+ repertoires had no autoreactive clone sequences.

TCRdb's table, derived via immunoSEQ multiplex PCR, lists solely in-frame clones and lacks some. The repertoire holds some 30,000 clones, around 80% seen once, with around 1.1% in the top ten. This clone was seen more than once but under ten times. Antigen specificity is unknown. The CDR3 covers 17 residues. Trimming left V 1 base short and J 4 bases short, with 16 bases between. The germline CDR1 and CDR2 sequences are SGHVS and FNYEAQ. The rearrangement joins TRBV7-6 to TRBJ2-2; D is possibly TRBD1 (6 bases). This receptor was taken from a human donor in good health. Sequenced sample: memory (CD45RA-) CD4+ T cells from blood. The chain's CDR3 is CASSLVSQGTRTGELFF. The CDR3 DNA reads TGTGCCAGCAGCTTAGTTTCTCAGGGGACCCGCACCGGGGAGCTGTTTTTT.